The T cell receptor beta chain described here comes from a study of tumor-infiltrating lymphocytes in primary liver carcinoma. Overall study findings and caveats: Tumor samples exhibited a significantly greater top-250-clone fraction than blood samples (p = 0.039).

Each 20-30 mg portion of unsorted bulk tissue served as the source for co-extraction of RNA and DNA. Subjects presented with primary liver carcinoma managed by surgical resection. Patients in the cohort were treatment-naive and living with chronic HBV infection. Total RNA (roughly 530 ng) served as template for TCR beta cDNA synthesis primed by a constant-region primer. For TCR beta, libraries were produced by three nested multiplex PCR rounds using slightly modified ARM-PCR. With TRBV1-TRBV30 forward primers and a C-beta reverse primer, the first two PCR rounds were run for 9 to 10 cycles each. A single record per CDR3 protein comes from TCRdb applying MiXCR to the multiplex PCR reads. The sample has some 40,000 distinct CDR3 sequences; around 75% are singletons. Turning to this clonotype: Its antigen is not identified. This CDR3 fails to terminate in the conserved phenylalanine or tryptophan, so it likely reflects a read error.

CDR1 and CDR2 (germline): MNHNY, SVGAGI (reference sequence). The CDR3 runs to 15 residues. The TCR comes from a man in his forties or fifties with primary liver carcinoma and hepatitis B virus infection. The rearrangement links TRBV6-6 to TRBJ2-2; D remains ambiguous. The sequencing sample was made of tumor-adjacent normal liver tissue. This CDR3 is CASTGPAANSGELFS. The CDR3 DNA sequence: TGTGCCAGCACTGGTCCGGCGGCTAACAGCGGGGAGCTGTTTTCT.